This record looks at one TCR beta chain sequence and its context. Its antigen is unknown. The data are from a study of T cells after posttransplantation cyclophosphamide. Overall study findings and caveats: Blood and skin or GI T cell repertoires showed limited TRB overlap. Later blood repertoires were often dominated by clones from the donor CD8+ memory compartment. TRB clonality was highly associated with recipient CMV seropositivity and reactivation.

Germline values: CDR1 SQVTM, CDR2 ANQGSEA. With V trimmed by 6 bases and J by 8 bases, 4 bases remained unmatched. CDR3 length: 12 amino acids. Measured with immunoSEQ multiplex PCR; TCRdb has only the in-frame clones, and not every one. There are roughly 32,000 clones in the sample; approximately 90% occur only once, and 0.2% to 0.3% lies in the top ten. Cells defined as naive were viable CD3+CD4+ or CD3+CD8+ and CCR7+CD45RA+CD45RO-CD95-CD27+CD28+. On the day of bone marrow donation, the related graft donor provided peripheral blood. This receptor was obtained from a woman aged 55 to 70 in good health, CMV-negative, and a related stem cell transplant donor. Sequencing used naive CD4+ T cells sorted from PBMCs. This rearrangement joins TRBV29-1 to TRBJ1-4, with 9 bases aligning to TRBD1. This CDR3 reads CSVIQGAEKLFF. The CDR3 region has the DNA TGCAGCGTCATACAGGGGGCGGAAAAACTGTTTTTT.